This record concerns one T cell receptor (beta chain) sequence. Its antigen is undetermined. No infections or other immune events were documented during collection. The data stem from a study of identifying expanded T cells in peripheral blood. V was pared by 0 bases and J by 0 bases, with 5 bases between. Germline CDR1 and CDR2: GTSNPN and SVGIG (reference sequence). This CDR3 contains 14 residues. Study-wide results and limits: Technical replicates showed roughly 1.2 changed clones; approximately 2 weeks roughly 16; four weeks 19.

Profiling relied on immunoSEQ multiplex PCR, and the TCRdb table lists in-frame clones only, not all of them. Among tens of thousands of clones listed, 70% to 90% were seen once. The specimen sequenced was blood. This chain connects TRBV30 to TRBJ1-4; no firm D call. This TCR came from a person aged 18-70 years in good health. The CDR3 nucleotides are TGTGCCTGGAGTGTCCTCGCAACTAATGAAAAACTGTTTTTT. Protein product: CAWSVLATNEKLFF.